These 4 T cell receptor beta chains came from one sample sequenced in a study of regulatory T cells in long-lasting Graves disease. Time point here: newly diagnosed GD, antithyroid drugs for less than 3 months. PBMC RNA was the source of the TCR library. Building the TCR beta libraries relied on iRepertoire HTBI primers, and CDR3 regions underwent Arm-PCR. TCRdb reanalysed the multiplex PCR reads using MiXCR and keeps one entry per CDR3 protein. The table shows approximately 400,000 distinct CDR3 sequences, with about 15% occurring only once. These data were likewise used in another study, on T cells in Graves' hyperthyroidism and ophthalmopathy.

The sequences come from peripheral blood mononuclear cells (PBMCs), collected at new diagnosis, from a patient treated with antithyroid drugs. Every receptor here comes from a woman under 40 with Graves disease.

This clonotype was counted at least ten times. The chain has TRBV28 and TRBJ2-5, with TRBD2 matching 7 bases. V lost 8 bases to trimming and J lost 1 base; unmatched junction nucleotides: 10. The CDR3 is 15 residues long. The germline V gene encodes CDR1 MDHEN and CDR2 SYDVKM. The CDR3 DNA sequence: TGTGCCAGCGGTAGGCTAGCGGCCCTCCAAGAGACCCAGTACTTC. Translation gives CASGRLAALQETQYF.

This clonotype has ten or more counts. The chain employs TRBV20-1 and TRBJ2-3; 12 nucleotides agree with TRBD2. The CDR3 runs to 17 residues. Trimming cost V 5 bases and J 2 bases; bases outside gene matches: 11. The germline V gene encodes CDR1 DFQATT and CDR2 SNEGSKA (reference sequence). The CDR3 loop is CSAVLPLAGGYTDTQYF. The DNA of the CDR3 is TGCAGTGCTGTACTACCACTAGCGGGAGGCTACACAGATACGCAGTATTTT.

This clonotype has a count of ten or more. The gene calls are TRBV11-2 and TRBJ2-2, with D tentatively TRBD1 or TRBD2 (6 bases each). The germline V and J ends were trimmed by 5 bases and 13 bases, with 20 bases remaining between them. CDR1 SGHAT and CDR2 FQNNGV come from the germline V gene. This CDR3 is 14 amino acids long. The CDR3 is CASSNYRVAGRLFF. The CDR3 nucleotides read TGTGCCAGCAGCAATTACAGGGTAGCCGGGAGGCTGTTTTTT.

The J gene is TRBJ1-5, the V gene TRBV29-1, with unresolved D. V lost 3 bases, J lost 7 bases, and 10 bases lay in between. The CDR3 runs to 12 residues. The germline V gene encodes CDR1 SQVTM and CDR2 ANQGSEA. The CDR3 DNA is TGCAGCGTTGAGGCCGCGGCCCAGCCCCAGCATTTT. Its protein is CSVEAAAQPQHF.